The following is a T cell receptor (beta chain) sequence with its context. As yet, its antigen is unknown. Trimming removed 4 bases at V and 6 bases at J, with 9 bases between. The CDR3 is made up of 11 amino acids. Germline V gene sequence: CDR1 GTSNPN, CDR2 SVGIG (reference sequence). The sample comes from a study of beta chain features in type 1 diabetes. A single heparinised draw of about 100 mL on average was taken per donor. cDNA synthesis used the whole RNA isolate, giving expressed TCRB sequences. Here immunoSEQ multiplex PCR was the method, and the copy in TCRdb shows in-frame clones only, minus some. The data hold 150,000 to 200,000 clones, with over 55% observed a single time. General study points: In all four CD4+ subsets, TCRB CDR3 length was significantly, moderately reduced in type 1 diabetes.

Specimen: naive CD4+ T cells from blood. The receptor comes from a man aged 25 to 40 with type 1 diabetes. This chain joins TRBV30 and TRBJ1-1; D not resolved. Here the CDR3 reads CAWNRLSEAFF. The CDR3 bases are TGTGCCTGGAACAGACTATCTGAAGCTTTCTTT. The full variable domain, its missing parts supplied by reference TRBV30 and TRBJ1-1, is SQTIHQWPATLVQPVGSPLSLECTVEGTSNPNLYWYRQAAGRGLQLLFYSVGIGQISSEVPQNLSASRPQDRQFILSSKKLLLSDSGFYLCAWNRLSEAFFGQGTRLTVV.